One and the same sample provided the 24 T cell receptor beta chains below, sequenced in a study of human T cells and chemical hapten exposure. TCRdb reprocessed the RACE reads via MiXCR and lists one record per CDR3 protein. The sample records a few hundred thousand distinct CDR3 sequences, approximately 7.5% being singletons. Described time point: pre-sensitization, week 0. As for treatment: therapeutic diphenylcyclopropenone sensitization with weekly scalp DPC. The sequencing here drew on whole blood, taken in connection with sensitization to the hapten diphenylcyclopropenone (DPC). The receptors were sampled from a man younger than 30 with alopecia areata. Some clones in this sample may be carry-over from other donors' samples.

This clonotype was picked up a small number of times. The J gene is TRBJ1-5, the V gene TRBV19; D is possibly TRBD1 (5 bases). This CDR3 region has 14 residues. Trimming pared 3 bases from V and 7 bases from J, leaving 13 bases between. Germline V gene sequence: CDR1 LNHDA, CDR2 SQIVND (reference sequence). The CDR3 loop reads CASSIEGLNQPQHF. The CDR3 DNA follows: TGTGCCAGTAGTATTGAGGGGTTGAACCAGCCCCAGCATTTT.

This clonotype was counted between two and nine times. The chain uses TRBV4-3 and TRBJ1-6, with a possible D match to TRBD1 (6 bases). CDR3 length: 17 amino acids. The germline V and J ends were trimmed by 0 bases and 0 bases, with 9 bases remaining between them. Germline CDR1 reads LGHNA; CDR2 reads YSLEER. CDR3 protein: CASSQDQGSSYNSPLHF. CDR3 nucleotide sequence: TGCGCCAGCAGCCAAGATCAGGGGAGCTCCTATAATTCACCCCTCCACTTT.

This rearrangement joins TRBV7-8 to TRBJ1-4, with 10 bases aligning to TRBD1. CDR3 length: 15 residues. Germline V gene sequence: CDR1 SGHVS, CDR2 FQNEAQ. The V and J ends lost 5 bases and 8 bases, in that order; junction bases with no gene match: 8. CDR3 protein: CASSPWTGGGEKLFF. For the CDR3, the DNA is TGTGCCAGCAGCCCATGGACAGGGGGAGGCGAAAAACTGTTTTTT.

V is TRBV28 and J is TRBJ2-2, with D possibly matching TRBD1 (6 bases). The germline V gene encodes CDR1 MDHEN and CDR2 SYDVKM. Trimming removed 6 bases at V and 6 bases at J, with 11 bases between. CDR3 length: 13 residues. In nucleotides, the CDR3 is TGTGCCAGCAGAACGGACAGACCCGGGGAGCTGTTTTTT. Its protein product is CASRTDRPGELFF.

The rearrangement links TRBV10-3 to TRBJ1-3; TRBD1 is a possible D gene (6 bases). Germline V gives CDR1 ENHRY, CDR2 SYGVKD. The CDR3 runs 16 residues. V gave up 3 bases and J gave up 4 bases, with 16 bases separating them. The CDR3 loop reads CAISDQPAGEGNTIYF. The CDR3 DNA reads TGTGCCATCAGTGATCAGCCGGCAGGGGAAGGAAACACCATATATTTT.

This clonotype was recorded a few times. The J gene is TRBJ2-3, the V gene TRBV20-1, with D possibly matching TRBD1 (5 bases). The CDR3 consists of 13 residues. Trimming took 0 bases from V and 4 from J, leaving 8 bases between them. Germline lookup yields CDR1 DFQATT and CDR2 SNEGSKA (reference sequence). The CDR3 coding sequence is TGCAGTGCTAGAGATCCAGGGCCAGATACGCAGTATTTT. Its protein product is CSARDPGPDTQYF.

There are many counts of this clonotype. The chain recombines TRBV27 with TRBJ2-2, with D possibly matching TRBD2 (6 bases). In germline, CDR1 is MNHEY, CDR2 SMNVEV (reference sequence). The CDR3 is 16 residues long. Deletions cut 6 bases from V and 4 bases from J, with 18 bases between. The CDR3 region is CASRGGLSGTTGELFF. The CDR3 DNA is TGTGCCAGCAGGGGGGGACTCTCAGGGACCACCGGGGAGCTGTTTTTT.

The rearrangement links TRBV6-2 or TRBV6-3 to TRBJ1-1, with a tentative D call TRBD1 (5 bases). The CDR3 loop spans 14 amino acids. The V gene's germline CDR1 is MNHEY and CDR2 SVGEGT. The ends were cut back, 2 bases at V and 1 base at J, with 8 bases in the middle. The CDR3 sequence is CASSYGTGNTEAFF. DNA of the CDR3: TGTGCCAGCAGTTACGGGACGGGGAACACTGAAGCTTTCTTT.

This clonotype was seen many times. This chain uses TRBV7-2 with TRBJ1-5, with unresolved D. The CDR3 contains 13 residues. Trimming took 3 bases from V and 4 from J, leaving 7 bases between them. The germline V gene has CDR1 SGHTA and CDR2 FQGNSA. DNA of the CDR3: TGTGCCAGCAGCTTTCCGGGGAATCAGCCCCAGCATTTT. Translated, it gives CASSFPGNQPQHF.

The genes are TRBV10-3 and TRBJ1-3, with no clear D. The germline V gene has CDR1 ENHRY and CDR2 SYGVKD. V was trimmed by 9 bases and J by 0 bases, leaving 3 bases between them. The CDR3 length is 11 residues. DNA of the CDR3: TGTGCCATAATCTCTGGAAACACCATATATTTT. Protein: CAIISGNTIYF.

The chain employs TRBV7-9 and TRBJ1-6, with a tentative D call TRBD1 (5 bases). Trimming shortened V by 1 base and J by 9 bases, and 10 bases separated the two germline ends. The CDR3 spans 14 residues. The germline gives CDR1 SEHNR, CDR2 FQNEAQ (reference sequence). The CDR3 DNA reads as TGTGCCAGCAGCTTAGAAGGGGTCGGTTCACCCCTCCACTTT. It codes for CASSLEGVGSPLHF.

The V call is TRBV5-1, the J call TRBJ1-4, with 10 bases that match TRBD1. Germline V gene sequence: CDR1 SGHRS, CDR2 YFSETQ. The CDR3 consists of 14 residues. With 2 bases clipped from V and 8 bases from J, the junction kept 3 bases outside the gene matches. This CDR3 is CASSFGTGVEKLFF. The CDR3 region has the DNA TGCGCCAGCAGCTTTGGGACAGGGGTCGAAAAACTGTTTTTT.

Only a few counts were recorded for this clonotype. CDR3 sequence reads: CSVPLEGRGYGYTF. Written as DNA, the CDR3 is TGCAGCGTTCCCCTGGAGGGCAGGGGTTATGGCTACACCTTC. The chain is built from TRBV29-1 and TRBJ1-2; perhaps TRBD1 as D (6 bases). The CDR3 contains 14 residues. V shed 5 bases and J shed 5 bases, with 18 bases lying between them. Germline V gene data show CDR1 as SQVTM and CDR2 as ANQGSEA.

This clonotype was picked up a small number of times. The rearrangement uses TRBV7-9 and TRBJ2-3; TRBD1 aligns across 12 bases. Germline V gene lookup returns CDR1 SEHNR and CDR2 FQNEAQ (reference sequence). The CDR3 is 16 residues long. After removal of 5 bases from V and 1 base from J, the junction contained 4 bases not matched to a gene. The CDR3 DNA sequence: TGTGCCAGCAGCACAGGGGACAGGGGGCGCACAGATACGCAGTATTTT. Residues: CASSTGDRGRTDTQYF.

This clonotype showed up just a few times. The chain employs TRBV11-2 and TRBJ1-2; maybe TRBD1 (5 bases). Deletions cut 0 bases from V and 4 bases from J, with 15 bases between. This CDR3 has 16 residues. The germline V gene encodes CDR1 SGHAT and CDR2 FQNNGV. CDR3 bases: TGTGCCAGCAGCTTAGATGTGCAGGGTAAAAGCTATGGCTACACCTTC. Protein product: CASSLDVQGKSYGYTF. Filled out from reference TRBV11-2 and TRBJ1-2, the complete variable domain reads EAGVAQSPRYKIIEKRQSVAFWCNPISGHATLYWYQQILGQGPKLLIQFQNNGVVDDSQLPKDRFSAERLKGVDSTLKIQPAKLEDSAVYLCASSLDVQGKSYGYTFGSGTRLTVV.

In this sample, this clonotype turned up a few times. The rearrangement uses TRBV5-6 and TRBJ1-5; perhaps TRBD1 as D (6 bases). CDR3 size: 17 residues. The V and J ends lost 3 bases and 1 base respectively, with 17 bases between them. In germline, CDR1 is SGHDT, CDR2 YYEEEE. CDR3 in DNA: TGTGCCAGCAGCTCCAGCGCCAGGGGTCGGAGCAATCAGCCCCAGCATTTT. Translating it yields CASSSSARGRSNQPQHF.

This clonotype was recorded at least ten times. The rearrangement links TRBV9 to TRBJ2-5; D ambiguous. The V end lost 1 base, the J end lost 1 base, and 8 bases lay between the germline ends. The CDR3 has 14 residues. CDR1 is SGDLS and CDR2 is YYNGEE in the germline V gene. The CDR3 sequence: CASSVSGFQETQYF. In DNA form, the CDR3 reads TGTGCCAGCAGCGTATCCGGGTTCCAAGAGACCCAGTACTTC.

The chain links TRBV2 to TRBJ1-2; possibly TRBD1 for D (5 bases). Between the trimmed V and J ends, which lost 6 bases and 4 bases, there was a span of 18 bases. This CDR3 region has 15 residues. Germline V gives CDR1 SNHLY, CDR2 FYNNEI. The CDR3 DNA reads TGTGCCAGCAGCCTAGACAGACGAGCCCCCTATGGCTACACCTTC. Its translation is CASSLDRRAPYGYTF.

As DNA, the CDR3 is TGCGCCAGCAGCCAAGATATTCTAGCGGGGTTACCTCTCGGTGAGCAGTACTTC. It is translated as CASSQDILAGLPLGEQYF. The rearrangement uses TRBV4-1 and TRBJ2-7, with 9 bases fitting TRBD2. Trimming at V came to 0 bases and at J to 7 bases, leaving 16 bases not matched to a gene. This CDR3 is 18 amino acids long. CDR1 and CDR2 (germline): MGHRA, YSYEKL.

This clonotype has a handful of counts. The V gene is TRBV5-6, the J gene TRBJ2-7; 7 bases line up with TRBD1. There are 13 residues in the CDR3. J lost 4 bases, V lost 3 bases, and 4 bases had no gene match. Germline CDR1 and CDR2: SGHDT and YYEEEE. The CDR3 sequence: CASSYGQVYEQYV. CDR3 bases: TGTGCCAGCAGCTACGGACAGGTATACGAGCAGTACGTC.

V gene TRBV2 combines with J gene TRBJ2-7; 7 bases align to TRBD1. CDR1 is SNHLY and CDR2 is FYNNEI in the germline V gene. The CDR3 length is 14 residues. The trim removed 8 bases at V and 2 bases at J, leaving 9 bases unmatched. As DNA, the CDR3 is TGTGCCAGCTTGCGACAGGGCAATACCTACGAGCAGTACTTC. Translation gives CASLRQGNTYEQYF.

This clonotype was found a few times. The genes are TRBV28 and TRBJ2-5; D gene ambiguous. V lost 6 bases to trimming and J lost 5 bases, with 7 bases between them. The CDR3 loop spans 11 amino acids. Germline V gene data show CDR1 as MDHEN and CDR2 as SYDVKM. CDR3 sequence: CASRIKETQYF. In DNA, the CDR3 is TGTGCCAGCAGAATAAAGGAGACCCAGTACTTC.

As regards this clonotype: This could be a read error, since a much larger clone is one nucleotide away. The V and J genes are TRBV29-1 and TRBJ1-1; 9 bases agree with TRBD1. This CDR3 has 12 residues. V shed 7 bases, J shed 10 bases, and the junction held 10 bases outside the gene matches. The germline CDR1 and CDR2 sequences are SQVTM and ANQGSEA. The CDR3 nucleotides are TGCAGCGGCGGACAGGGGACCCCTGTAGCTTTCTTT. Residues: CSGGQGTPVAFF.

This sequence joins TRBV7-9 and TRBJ1-2, with D perhaps matching TRBD1 (5 bases). From germline, CDR1 is SEHNR and CDR2 FQNEAQ (reference sequence). This CDR3 comprises 17 residues. Trimming took off 2 bases at V and 6 bases at J, with 22 bases between the two ends. The DNA for the CDR3 is TGTGCCAGCAGCTTATCCCCCCCAGGCAGGGCATCGGATGGCTACACCTTC. Protein product: CASSLSPPGRASDGYTF.